This entry is about one T cell receptor beta chain. The data were taken from a study of blood T cell repertoires in COVID-19. Turning to the study itself: The study drew acute and convalescent COVID-19 samples from the United States, Italy and Spain. T cells, B-cell-depleted T cells, or PBMCs provided the cDNA or gDNA that served as material.

Germline-derived CDR1 and CDR2 are MNHEY and SVGAGI. The CDR3 contains 14 residues. The V gene lost 7 bases and the J gene lost 3 bases, with 16 bases spanning the gap. In the original processing: Amplification of reference gene primers provided the estimated nucleated cell counts. Data came from immunoSEQ multiplex PCR; TCRdb stores just in-frame clones and leaves some out. The D gene and trimming were derived from the DNA, and the V and J assignments and clone size from that table. The sample comprises roughly 70,000 clones, 60% to 85% of which are singletons, and around 20% rests with the top ten.

The sequence derives from a man between 65 and 85 years old with acute or convalescent COVID-19. Specimen: peripheral blood. This rearrangement joins TRBV6-5 to TRBJ2-7; D is unresolved. The chain's CDR3 is CASKGGGFIYEQYF. Written as DNA, the CDR3 is TGTGCCAGCAAAGGTGGCGGATTCATCTACGAGCAGTACTTC.